This entry lists 21 T cell receptor beta chains sequenced from one sample in a study of blood T cell repertoires in COVID-19. Clones were sequenced by immunoSEQ multiplex PCR, and TCRdb holds only the in-frame ones, with some missing. The sample shows tens of thousands of clones, 85% of them seen only once. The sequenced material came from peripheral blood. The receptors shown here come from a man between 60 and 75 years old with acute or convalescent COVID-19.

The chain joins TRBV10-3 to TRBJ1-5; D is possibly TRBD1 (6 bases). V was trimmed by 1 base and J by 5 bases, leaving 6 bases between them. The CDR3 covers 13 residues. Germline-derived CDR1 and CDR2 are ENHRY and SYGVKD. For the CDR3, the DNA is TGTGCCATCAGTGAGTACAGGGATCAGCCCCAGCATTTT. This gives the protein CAISEYRDQPQHF.

V is TRBV18 and J is TRBJ2-1, with TRBD2 matching over 12 bases. This CDR3 has 18 residues. Germline CDR1 is KGHSH and CDR2 is LQKENI. The V and J ends lost 3 bases and 1 base, in that order; junction bases with no gene match: 7. The CDR3 DNA reads TGTGCCAGCTCACCTCAACGACTAGCGGGGGCTTCCTACAATGAGCAGTTCTTC. Translated, it gives CASSPQRLAGASYNEQFF.

The chain is built from TRBV11-3 and TRBJ2-7; weak D call: TRBD2 (5 bases). V dropped 5 bases and J dropped 3 bases, with 8 bases sitting between them. Germline V gene data show CDR1 as SGHNT and CDR2 as YENEEA. The CDR3 sequence is 12 residues long. CDR3 sequence (DNA): TGTGCCAGCAGCCGAGGGAACTACGAGCAGTACTTC. This translates into CASSRGNYEQYF.

The chain is built from TRBV5-1 and TRBJ2-5; D perhaps matches TRBD2 (6 bases). Germline CDR1 is SGHRS and CDR2 is YFSETQ. V lost 0 bases, J lost 5 bases, and 11 bases lay in between. The CDR3 spans 14 residues. The CDR3: CASSLAGDGETQYF. Written as DNA, the CDR3 is TGCGCCAGCAGCTTGGCGGGGGACGGGGAGACCCAGTACTTC.

This clone was seen once. The CDR3 here is CASSYDRTMNTEAFF. As DNA, the CDR3 is TGTGCCAGCAGTTACGACAGGACCATGAACACTGAAGCTTTCTTT. The chain carries TRBV6-2 or TRBV6-3 and TRBJ1-1; possibly TRBD1 for D (6 bases). Germline CDR1 reads MNHEY; CDR2 reads SVGEGT. The germline V and J ends were trimmed by 2 bases and 0 bases, with 10 bases remaining between them. This CDR3 has 15 residues.

The gene calls are TRBV7-2 and TRBJ2-5; possible D gene TRBD2, 6 bases. Germline V gene data show CDR1 as SGHTA and CDR2 as FQGNSA. This CDR3 has 13 amino acids. V was clipped by 2 bases and J by 5 bases, with 9 bases between them. In DNA, the CDR3 is TGTGCCAGCAGCTTACTAGCGAGCGAGACCCAGTACTTC. Its translation is CASSLLASETQYF.

The CDR3 loop is CASSYRQGKQDGYTF. CDR3 sequence (DNA): TGTGCCAGCTCATACCGACAGGGGAAGCAAGATGGCTACACCTTC. The chain combines TRBV18 with TRBJ1-2; 8 nucleotides agree with TRBD1. J was trimmed by 6 bases and V by 5 bases; bases with no gene match: 11. This CDR3 spans 15 amino acids. Germline values: CDR1 KGHSH, CDR2 LQKENI.

The rearrangement joins TRBV11-2 to TRBJ2-1; D gene uncertain. Looked up from germline, CDR1 is SGHAT and CDR2 is FQNNGV. The V gene lost 3 bases and the J gene lost 1 base, with 10 bases spanning the gap. This CDR3 contains 15 residues. The CDR3 reads CASSFGVRSYNEQFF. The CDR3 coding sequence is TGTGCCAGCAGCTTCGGAGTACGGTCCTACAATGAGCAGTTCTTC.

This clone occurred once. The chain combines TRBV9 with TRBJ1-2; D perhaps matches TRBD1 (5 bases). With 0 bases removed from V and 0 bases from J, the gap between germline ends came to 15 bases. This CDR3 spans 17 amino acids. Germline V gene data show CDR1 as SGDLS and CDR2 as YYNGEE. CDR3 nucleotide sequence: TGTGCCAGCAGCGTAGAGGCAGGGTTTCCCCCTAACTATGGCTACACCTTC. Translation: CASSVEAGFPPNYGYTF.

This chain joins TRBV29-1 and TRBJ2-3; 7 bases align to TRBD1. The CDR3 has 14 residues. The V gene's germline CDR1 is SQVTM and CDR2 ANQGSEA. V shed 6 bases, J shed 1 base, and the junction held 7 bases outside the gene matches. The CDR3 here is CSVGQDGGTDTQYF. As DNA, the CDR3 is TGCAGCGTCGGACAGGACGGGGGCACAGATACGCAGTATTTT.

The gene calls are TRBV10-3 and TRBJ2-7, with D tentatively TRBD1 (6 bases). Germline CDR1 reads ENHRY; CDR2 reads SYGVKD. V gave up 3 bases and J gave up 0 bases, with 12 bases separating them. The length of the CDR3 is 15 residues. CDR3 sequence reads: CAISERTASSYEQYF. For the CDR3, the DNA is TGTGCCATCAGTGAAAGGACAGCAAGCTCCTACGAGCAGTACTTC.

This clone occurred a few times. The gene calls are TRBV7-2 and TRBJ2-7; 8 bases are a match to TRBD2. V was pared by 3 bases and J by 2 bases, with 3 bases of the junction left unmatched. This CDR3 is 14 amino acids long. Germline CDR1 reads SGHTA; CDR2 reads FQGNSA. DNA for the CDR3: TGTGCCAGCAGCTTCACTAGCGGAACCTACGAGCAGTACTTC. Translation gives CASSFTSGTYEQYF.

The genes are TRBV21-1 and TRBJ2-7; TRBD2, the table's D call, was not compared with the DNA. TRBV21-1 is shown as a pseudogene. CDR3 size: 19 residues. The CDR3 DNA is TGTGCCAGCAGCAAAGAGAAGGGACTAGCGGGAGGAACAAACTACGAGCAGTACTTC. It encodes CASSKEKGLAGGTNYEQYF.

V is TRBV19 and J is TRBJ1-4; tentatively, D is TRBD1 (6 bases). This CDR3 is built from 15 residues. Trimming removed 0 bases at V and 11 bases at J, with 16 bases between. Germline assignment: CDR1 LNHDA and CDR2 SQIVND (reference sequence). The CDR3 DNA follows: TGTGCCAGTAGTATAGAAAGGGGCGACAGGCGGAAACTGTTTTTT. Amino acid sequence: CASSIERGDRRKLFF.

The chain employs TRBV30 and TRBJ2-5; 8 bases map to TRBD1. The CDR3 has 14 residues. CDR1 and CDR2 from the germline V gene are GTSNPN and SVGIG (reference sequence). With 3 bases clipped from V and 4 bases from J, the junction kept 7 bases outside the gene matches. In nucleotides, the CDR3 is TGTGCCTGGAGCCGGACAGGGAGCAGAGAGACCCAGTACTTC. Its translation is CAWSRTGSRETQYF.

The CDR3 sequence: CASSVGQGAYNEQFF. The CDR3 DNA reads as TGTGCCAGCAGCGTAGGTCAGGGGGCTTACAATGAGCAGTTCTTC. V usage is TRBV9 and J usage is TRBJ2-1; 8 bases are a match to TRBD1. Germline lookup yields CDR1 SGDLS and CDR2 YYNGEE. The V segment lost 0 bases and the J segment 4 bases; nucleotides outside the gene matches: 3. The CDR3 totals 15 residues. The entire variable domain, with the rest obtained from reference TRBV9 and TRBJ2-1, is as follows: DSGVTQTPKHLITATGQRVTLRCSPRSGDLSVYWYQQSLDQGLQFLIQYYNGEERAKGNILERFSAQQFPDLHSELNLSSLELGDSALYFCASSVGQGAYNEQFFGPGTRLTVL.

This clone was seen more than once but under ten times. The chain is built from TRBV10-3 and TRBJ2-2; TRBD2 is a possible D gene (6 bases). V was trimmed by 8 bases and J by 7 bases, leaving 11 bases between them. Germline CDR1 reads ENHRY; CDR2 reads SYGVKD. The CDR3 spans 12 residues. CDR3 loop: CAIATSFGELFF. The CDR3 DNA is TGTGCCATCGCGACTAGTTTCGGGGAGCTGTTTTTT.

The J gene is TRBJ2-3, the V gene TRBV5-1, with 8 nucleotides matching TRBD1. Germline CDR1 and CDR2: SGHRS and YFSETQ. The CDR3 is 14 residues long. The ends lost 1 base at V and 3 bases at J; junction bases unmatched: 1. CDR3 coding DNA: TGCGCCAGCAGCTTGTGGACAGGGACAGATACGCAGTATTTT. Amino acid sequence: CASSLWTGTDTQYF. The full variable domain, in which reference TRBV5-1 and TRBJ2-3 provide the parts outside the CDR3, is KAGVTQTPRYLIKTRGQQVTLSCSPISGHRSVSWYQQTPGQGLQFLFEYFSETQRNKGNFPGRFSGRQFSNSRSEMNVSTLELGDSALYLCASSLWTGTDTQYFGPGTRLTVL.

V is TRBV5-1 and J is TRBJ2-6; D not certain. The CDR3 consists of 17 residues. Trimming took off 0 bases at V and 0 bases at J, with 10 bases between the two ends. Germline V CDR1 and CDR2: SGHRS, YFSETQ. Here the CDR3 DNA reads TGCGCCAGCAGCTTGGACACAATTTCCTCTGGGGCCAACGTCCTGACTTTC. Protein product: CASSLDTISSGANVLTF.

A single count supports this clone. The CDR3 sequence: CASSTAGTSGVGDTQYF. In DNA, the CDR3 is TGTGCCAGCAGCACCGCCGGGACTAGCGGGGTTGGAGATACGCAGTATTTT. The chain is built from TRBV7-2 and TRBJ2-3; TRBD2 agrees at 13 bases. Per germline, CDR1 SGHTA and CDR2 FQGNSA. V gave up 5 bases and J gave up 5 bases; unmatched junction bases: 10. This CDR3 is 17 amino acids long.

Here the CDR3 reads CASTSAGGAQYF. The CDR3 DNA follows: TGTGCCAGCACTTCAGCAGGAGGGGCGCAGTACTTC. The gene calls are TRBV3-1 (or the pseudogene TRBV3-2) and TRBJ2-7, with D maybe TRBD2 (6 bases). The CDR3 extends over 12 amino acids. V lost 7 bases and J 9 bases, leaving 16 bases between the germline ends. Germline V gives CDR1 LGHDT, CDR2 YNNKEL (reference sequence).